The 5 T cell receptor beta chains given below trace back to one sample, sequenced in a study of blood T cell repertoires in COVID-19. Sequenced by immunoSEQ multiplex PCR; TCRdb stores in-frame clones only, minus some. The sample includes roughly 140,000 clones, about four fifths seen only once; the top ten take about 1.5%. Sequenced input: PBMCs or T cells enriched from blood (not recorded which). These TCRs come from a woman between 18 and 29 years old who had been exposed to COVID-19.

V is TRBV5-5 and J is TRBJ1-5, with D unresolved. CDR3 length equals 13 residues. Germline V gene lookup returns CDR1 SGHKS and CDR2 YYEKEE (reference sequence). V lost 2 bases to trimming and J lost 11 bases, with 14 bases between them. The CDR3 sequence is CASSLRDGVAQHF. The CDR3 nucleotides read TGTGCCAGCAGCTTACGCGACGGGGTGGCCCAGCATTTT.

J is TRBJ2-3 and V is TRBV7-9, with a weak D call TRBD2 (5 bases). The length of the CDR3 is 14 residues. The germline CDR1 and CDR2 sequences are SEHNR and FQNEAQ (reference sequence). V lost 1 base and J lost 5, with 10 bases in between. DNA for the CDR3: TGTGCCAGCAGCTTAGGAGCGGAGCTAGATACGCAGTATTTT. Translation gives CASSLGAELDTQYF.

This clone came up a few times. The chain carries TRBV2 and TRBJ1-2; 8 nucleotides align to TRBD1. With V trimmed by 3 bases and J by 7 bases, 7 bases remained unmatched. The CDR3 is made up of 14 amino acids. Germline CDR1 is SNHLY and CDR2 is FYNNEI. The CDR3 sequence is CASSDPGQGRGYTF. In nucleotides, the CDR3 is TGTGCCAGCAGTGACCCCGGACAGGGTCGTGGCTACACCTTC. Variable domain in full (rest from reference TRBV2 and TRBJ1-2): EPEVTQTPSHQVTQMGQEVILRCVPISNHLYFYWYRQILGQKVEFLVSFYNNEISEKSEIFDDQFSVERPDGSNFTLKIRSTKLEDSAMYFCASSDPGQGRGYTFGSGTRLTVV.

V usage is TRBV7-2 and J usage is TRBJ1-2, with a tentative D call TRBD1 (6 bases). The length of the CDR3 is 17 residues. Trimming stripped 0 bases from V and 8 bases from J, with 22 bases between. Looked up from germline, CDR1 is SGHTA and CDR2 is FQGNSA. CDR3 nucleotides: TGTGCCAGCAGCTTAGCGCGCCCAGGGGTTGCCGGGAGGGGCTACACCTTC. Protein product: CASSLARPGVAGRGYTF. Full variable domain (outside the CDR3, taken from reference TRBV7-2 and TRBJ1-2): GAGVSQSPSNKVTEKGKDVELRCDPISGHTALYWYRQSLGQGLEFLIYFQGNSAPDKSGLPSDRFSAERTGGSVSTLTIQRTQQEDSAVYLCASSLARPGVAGRGYTFGSGTRLTVV.

The chain has TRBV5-8 and TRBJ2-7; D ambiguous. The CDR3 is 14 amino acids. V lost 4 bases and J lost 3, with 14 bases in between. Per the germline V gene, CDR1 is SGHTS and CDR2 is YDEGEE. CDR3 sequence (DNA): TGTGCCAGCAGCCCCCGCCGATCCAGCTACGAGCAGTACTTC. This encodes CASSPRRSSYEQYF.